The clone carrying this TCR beta chain appeared many times. Its cognate antigen is unknown. Unique molecular identifiers were built into the TCRbeta library. TCRdb independently ran MiXCR on the PCR reads; one entry per CDR3 protein. This table holds 780,000 or so distinct CDR3 sequences, approximately 15% found once. The sample belongs to a study of T-cell reconstitution after alpha-beta-depleted transplantation in children. Study-level findings and limits: Surviving recipient T cells and thymic progenitors produced the high day-60 TCRbeta diversity seen in some patients. The authors attributed T-cell counts and diversity one year after transplant mostly to newly produced T cells. About two months after transplant, alpha-beta T cells reportedly came from several hundred expanded graft clones.

The receptor comes from a male patient under 18 who had a stem cell transplant for acute lymphoblastic leukemia, so the T cells may come from the graft donor. This specimen consisted of PBMCs, mostly from graft donor cells, obtained 360 days after TCRalphabeta/CD19-depleted stem cell transplant.

CDR3 amino acids: CATSDSRGLAVSSYNEQFF. The CDR3 nucleotides read TGTGCCACCAGTGATTCAAGGGGACTAGCGGTGAGCTCCTACAATGAGCAGTTCTTC. The V and J genes are TRBV24-1 and TRBJ2-1; 11 bases are a match to TRBD2. This CDR3 region has 19 residues. With V trimmed by 2 bases and J by 0 bases, 8 bases remained unmatched. Germline V CDR1 and CDR2: KGHDR, SFDVKD.